This T cell receptor (beta chain) emerged from a study of CD8 T cells in Susac syndrome. Random hexamers primed reverse transcription of about 0.5 to 1 ug RNA. Amplification of TCR beta CDR3 across 54 Vbeta and 13 Jbeta was performed with immunoSEQ multiplex PCR. TCRdb analysed the immunoSEQ multiplex PCR reads with MiXCR anew, one entry per CDR3 protein. This sample has about 300,000 distinct CDR3 sequences; around 84% occur once, and the top ten carry about 0.11%. Whole-study findings and limits: TCR sequencing and HLA analysis covered a relatively small number of individuals.

Points on this clonotype: Its matching antigen is unknown.

Per germline, CDR1 MNHNS and CDR2 SASEGT. The V gene lost 5 bases and the J gene lost 2 bases, with 13 bases spanning the gap. The CDR3 consists of 14 residues. Sequencing of TCR beta, carried out with a high-throughput approach, was applied to CD8+ and CD4+ T cells from the blood. Sequencing was done on a sample of CD8+ T cells from PBMCs. The V and J genes are TRBV6-1 and TRBJ2-7; D remains ambiguous. The source of this sequence is a human donor with multiple sclerosis. The DNA of the CDR3 is TGTGCCAGCAGTCGGTCCTTGGAAACCTACGAGCAGTACTTC. As protein: CASSRSLETYEQYF.